This T cell receptor (beta chain) was captured in a study of OX40 agonist ivuxolimab in advanced cancers. The CDR3 loop spans 15 amino acids. Trimming removed 5 bases at V and 2 bases at J, with 14 bases between. Per germline, CDR1 MNHNS and CDR2 SASEGT. The method was immunoSEQ multiplex PCR; TCRdb's version includes in-frame clones alone and lacks a portion of them. Here the sample spans about 30,000 clones, approximately 88% being singletons. Whole-study results and caveats: Expanded clones belonging to CD8+ T cells outnumbered, on average, those of CD4+. Among some nonresponders, normalized T-cell clonal expansion was also low.

A word on this clone: The antigen remains unidentified.

The clonotype originates from an adult with an advanced solid tumor such as melanoma, head and neck, liver or kidney cancer. This material consisted of CD4+ or CD8+ T cells sorted from blood, taken in a trial of the OX40 agonist ivuxolimab. The genes are TRBV6-1 and TRBJ2-3; the D gene is possibly TRBD1 (7 bases). CDR3 bases: TGTGCCAGCAGTCGCGGGACAGCGGACACAGATACGCAGTATTTT. This gives the protein CASSRGTADTDTQYF.